This T cell receptor (beta chain) emerged from a study of cytomegalovirus exposure and HLA in healthy donors. Study observations and caveats: It was 164 TCR beta chains that were listed as cytomegalovirus-associated. Highly shared sequence variants in one cluster were likely a sequencing artifact.

Primers: 60 Vbeta forward and 13 Jbeta reverse. Original data processing: Counted up in a later analysis, unique TCR beta chains came to some 80 million, with some 9.9 million shared. TCRdb's copy holds only in-frame clones and misses some; the assay was immunoSEQ multiplex PCR. D and trimming come from the DNA, and the V and J calls and clone size come from that table. Here the sample spans 200,000 to 250,000 clones, about 80% being singletons. In germline, CDR1 is MDHEN, CDR2 SYDVKM. V was trimmed by 4 bases and J by 0 bases, leaving 13 bases between them. The CDR3 has 16 residues. In this sample, this clone turned up a few times. Antigen specificity is unknown.

Input material: PBMCs. This clonotype was obtained from a woman aged 25-40 years in good health and CMV-seronegative. V and J are TRBV28 and TRBJ1-3; TRBD1 might be the D (6 bases). Written as DNA, the CDR3 is TGTGCCAGCAGTTCCCACGACAGGTTCTCTGGAAACACCATATATTTT. Translated: CASSSHDRFSGNTIYF.